This entry is about one T cell receptor (beta chain). This entry comes from a study of cytomegalovirus exposure and HLA in healthy donors. Both 60 Vbeta primers and 13 Jbeta primers went into the PCR. Measured with immunoSEQ multiplex PCR; TCRdb has only the in-frame clones, and not every one. The sample records under 250,000 clones, 60% to 80% being singletons. CDR1 SGHDN and CDR2 FVKESK come from the germline V gene. Trimming left V 5 bases short and J 0 bases short, with 7 bases between. This CDR3 region has 13 residues. Sequencing was done on a sample of PBMCs. This TCR was sampled from a male donor in good health and CMV-seronegative. The chain recombines TRBV14 with TRBJ1-1; D is unclear. The CDR3 sequence: CASSASVNTEAFF. CDR3 nucleotides: TGTGCCAGCAGCGCGTCGGTGAACACTGAAGCTTTCTTT.